The source of this TCR beta chain is a study of blood T cell repertoires in COVID-19. Study background: Sources were T cells, B-cell-depleted T cells, or PBMCs; the material itself was cDNA or gDNA.

Here immunoSEQ multiplex PCR was the method, and the copy in TCRdb shows in-frame clones only, minus some. The sample lists some 130,000 clones, more than 75% seen once, with more than 3.5% in the top ten. This clone has a single count. The CDR3 runs 16 residues. Germline values: CDR1 MDHEN, CDR2 SYDVKM. Losses at the gene ends were 1 base for V and 3 bases for J; bases not matched to a gene: 4. This clonotype was obtained from a woman aged 60 to 75 with acute or convalescent COVID-19. This rearrangement joins TRBV28 to TRBJ2-7, with 12 bases identical to TRBD2. The specimen was peripheral blood. CDR3 residues: CASSLFGLAGSYEQYF. In DNA, the CDR3 is TGTGCCAGCAGTTTATTCGGACTAGCGGGGAGCTACGAGCAGTACTTC.